Given below is one TCR beta chain in context. This record belongs to a study of control samples from healthy donors and cancer patients. Germline assignment: CDR1 SGHNT and CDR2 YYREEE (reference sequence). The V end lost 0 bases, the J end lost 4 bases, and 5 bases lay between the germline ends. The CDR3 consists of 12 residues. Only in-frame clones appear in the TCRdb table, and some are missing; sequencing was by immunoSEQ multiplex PCR. Of some 79,000 clones listed, approximately 93% are singletons. The rearrangement uses TRBV5-4 and TRBJ2-7; D remains ambiguous. This receptor was taken from a woman aged 40 to 50 with lung cancer. Input material: PBMCs. The DNA for the CDR3 is TGTGCCAGCAGCTTGGACGGGTACGAGCAGTACTTC. Translation: CASSLDGYEQYF.